A selection of T cell receptor beta chains follows, all from one sample in a study of control samples from healthy donors and cancer patients. Produced via immunoSEQ multiplex PCR; TCRdb's table is partial and in-frame only. The data contain 80,000 to 85,000 clones, over 75% of them singletons. Sample: blood. The source of these receptors is a woman in her forties or fifties in good health. CDR3s include the opening cysteine and the closing phenylalanine or tryptophan. D genes are given only for firm matches. Not all rows give a size; the values are once, few, many and, for expanded clones, a class.

V	D	J	size	DNA	CDR3
TRBV7-9	TRBD1	TRBJ2-7	few	TGTGCCAGCAGCCGAGACAGGGAATTTAGTGAGCAGTACTTC	CASSRDREFSEQYF
TRBV3-1/TRBV3-2	.	TRBJ2-6	.	TGTGCCAGCAGCCGGGGACGGGGCTCTGGGGCCAACGTCCTGACTTTC	CASSRGRGSGANVLTF
TRBV5-5	.	TRBJ1-1	.	TGTGCCAGCAGCCTTAACACCATGAACACTGAAGCTTTCTTT	CASSLNTMNTEAFF
TRBV6-5	.	TRBJ2-2	.	TGTCTAACCCTGGACTGGGATCGTACCGGGGAGCTGTTTTTT	CLTLDWDRTGELFF
TRBV2	.	TRBJ2-3	.	TGTGCCAGCAAAGAAAGGCTACTACCGAGCACAGATACGCAGTATTTT	CASKERLLPSTDTQYF
TRBV5-6	TRBD1	TRBJ2-3	.	TGTGCCAGCAGCACAGACAGGGCCTACACAGATACGCAGTATTTT	CASSTDRAYTDTQYF
TRBV11-3	TRBD1	TRBJ2-3	.	TGTGCCAGCAGCCCCAGGATGGGACAGGGGGCAGATACGCAGTATTTT	CASSPRMGQGADTQYF
TRBV12-3/TRBV12-4	.	TRBJ1-2	.	TGTGCCAGCAGTTTAGAGGTCGTATATGGCTACACCTTC	CASSLEVVYGYTF
TRBV4-2	.	TRBJ2-4	once	TGTGCCAGCAGCCAAGAACAGGGAAACATTCAGTACTTC	CASSQEQGNIQYF
TRBV19	.	TRBJ2-5	once	TGTGCCAGTAGTACGGGACCCAGAGAGACCCAGTACTTC	CASSTGPRETQYF
TRBV29-1	TRBD1	TRBJ1-2	.	TGCAGCGTTGAAGATCGGGGGGACAGCCCGAACTATGGCTACACCTTC	CSVEDRGDSPNYGYTF
TRBV30	.	TRBJ1-1	once	TGTGCCTGGTCCCTGGCAGGTGGCACTGAAGCTTTCTTT	CAWSLAGGTEAFF
TRBV10-2	TRBD1	TRBJ1-6	few	TGCGCCAGCTGGACAGGTTCTTCACCCCTCCACTTT	CASWTGSSPLHF
TRBV5-6	.	TRBJ2-5	.	TGTGCCAGCAGCTTGACGCGGCACGGTAAAGAGACCCAGTACTTC	CASSLTRHGKETQYF
TRBV23-1	.	TRBJ1-1	once	TGCGCCAGCAGTCCGACGATAATGGCTTTCTTT	CASSPTIMAFF
TRBV5-1	.	TRBJ1-4	.	TGCGCCAGCAGTTATTCAGGGGCGGCTAATGAAAAACTGTTTTTT	CASSYSGAANEKLFF
TRBV19	TRBD1	TRBJ1-4	.	TGTGCCAGTAGTACAGACAGGGTGGCGGATGAAAAACTGTTTTTT	CASSTDRVADEKLFF
TRBV6-5	.	TRBJ1-4	.	TGTGCCAGCAGCCTTGGGGGGGGCTATGAAAAACTGTTTTTT	CASSLGGGYEKLFF
TRBV7-9	.	TRBJ2-3	.	TGTGCCAGCAGTCCACCGAACGGCGCCCGTAGCACAGATACGCAGTATTTT	CASSPPNGARSTDTQYF
TRBV19	.	TRBJ1-2	.	TGTGCCAGTAGTCCGACAGGTCGGAGCGGCTACACCTTC	CASSPTGRSGYTF
TRBV7-9	TRBD2	TRBJ2-1	.	TGTGCCAGCAGCCCCAGGGGCCGTGGACTATTTGAGCGGGGGGGCCTGGTTTTCTTC	CASSPRGRGLFERGGLVFF
TRBV5-6	.	TRBJ1-1	few	TGTGCCAGCAGCTTCACAGGGATAGGTGATAAAGCTTTCTTT	CASSFTGIGDKAFF
TRBV7-9	.	TRBJ2-2	once	TGTGCCAGCAGCAGGGACGGGAACACCGGGGAGCTGTTTTTT	CASSRDGNTGELFF
TRBV29-1	.	TRBJ1-1	.	TGCAGCGTTGAAGAGAGGGTCCGTCGGGAAGCTTTCTTT	CSVEERVRREAFF
TRBV13	.	TRBJ2-1	.	TGTGCCAGCAGCTTTTTGGGAAATGAGCAGTTCTTC	CASSFLGNEQFF
TRBV5-1	.	TRBJ1-2	few	TGCGCCAGCAGCTTGGCCGCGGCGGGAGGGGCTGGCTACACCTTC	CASSLAAAGGAGYTF
TRBV6-5	.	TRBJ2-1	.	TGTGCCAGCAAACCCGGGTCCTACAATGAGCAGTTCTTC	CASKPGSYNEQFF
TRBV19	TRBD1	TRBJ2-1	once	TGTGCCAGTAGTTCAACCATTGGACAGGGACCCTACAATGAGCAGTTCTTC	CASSSTIGQGPYNEQFF
TRBV27	TRBD1	TRBJ2-1	.	TGTGCCAGCAGACCGGGACAGGGGGCGCGAGGTGAGCAGTTCTTC	CASRPGQGARGEQFF
TRBV1	.	TRBJ2-3	.	TGCACCAGCAGCCATCACCTAGGGGGGGCACCAGATACGCAGTATTTT	CTSSHHLGGAPDTQYF
TRBV7-2	.	TRBJ2-3	few	TGTGCCAGCAACTTGGGGACTCGACAGTATTTT	CASNLGTRQYF
TRBV7-9	TRBD2	TRBJ2-3	.	TGTGCCAGCAGCGAGACTAGCGTTCATACGCAGTATTTT	CASSETSVHTQYF
TRBV30	.	TRBJ1-5	.	TGTGCCTGGAGTGTTGGGCTGGGTCAGCCCCAGCATTTT	CAWSVGLGQPQHF
TRBV28	TRBD1	TRBJ1-4	.	TGTGCCAGCAGTTCCGGGACAGCAGAAAAACTGTTTTTT	CASSSGTAEKLFF
TRBV6-5	.	TRBJ1-5	once	TGTGCCAGCAGTTCCCAGGTGAATCAGCCCCAGCATTTT	CASSSQVNQPQHF
TRBV13	TRBD1	TRBJ1-1	.	TGTGCCAGCAGCATACCGGGACAGGGGTTTGCAGCTTTCTTT	CASSIPGQGFAAFF
TRBV6-1	.	TRBJ1-2	.	TGTGCCAGCAGTGAGTCCTGGGGGCCCTCCTATGGCTACACCTTC	CASSESWGPSYGYTF
TRBV18	TRBD2	TRBJ2-4	.	TGTGCCAGCTCACCATCTAGCGGGGCCAAAAACATTCAGTACTTC	CASSPSSGAKNIQYF
TRBV3-1/TRBV3-2	TRBD1	TRBJ2-7	.	TGTGCCAGCAGCCGACAGGGGATCTACGAGCAGTACTTC	CASSRQGIYEQYF
TRBV11-2	TRBD2	TRBJ2-1	.	TGTGCCAGCAGCATAGCGGGGTTGAATGAGCAGTTCTTC	CASSIAGLNEQFF
TRBV19	TRBD1	TRBJ2-7	.	TGTGCCAGTAGTATAGAACCGGGACAGGCCTTCGAGCAGTACTTC	CASSIEPGQAFEQYF
TRBV7-9	.	TRBJ1-3	.	TGTGCCAGCAGCTTAGGGGCTCTTTCTGGAAACACCATATATTTT	CASSLGALSGNTIYF
TRBV7-6	.	TRBJ2-3	once	TGTGCCAGCGGGGGAGCAGATACGCAGTATTTT	CASGGADTQYF
TRBV6-6	.	TRBJ1-6	.	TGTGCCAGCAGTTACTCCGGGCGGGACTCACCCCTCCACTTT	CASSYSGRDSPLHF
TRBV24-1	.	TRBJ1-5	.	TGTGCCACCAGTTCTTCTGAGGGTTGGGATCAGCCCCAGCATTTT	CATSSSEGWDQPQHF